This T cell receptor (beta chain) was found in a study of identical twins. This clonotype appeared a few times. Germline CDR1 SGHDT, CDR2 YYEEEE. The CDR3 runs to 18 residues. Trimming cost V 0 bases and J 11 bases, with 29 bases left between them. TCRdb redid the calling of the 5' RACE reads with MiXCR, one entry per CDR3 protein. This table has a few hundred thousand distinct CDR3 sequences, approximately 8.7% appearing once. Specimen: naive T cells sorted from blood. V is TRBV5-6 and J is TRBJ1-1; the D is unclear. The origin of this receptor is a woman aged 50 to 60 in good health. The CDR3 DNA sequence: TGTGCCAGCAGCTTGGCGGAATTGGCGGCGAGCATTCCTAAGTCTGCTTTCTTT. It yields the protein CASSLAELAASIPKSAFF.